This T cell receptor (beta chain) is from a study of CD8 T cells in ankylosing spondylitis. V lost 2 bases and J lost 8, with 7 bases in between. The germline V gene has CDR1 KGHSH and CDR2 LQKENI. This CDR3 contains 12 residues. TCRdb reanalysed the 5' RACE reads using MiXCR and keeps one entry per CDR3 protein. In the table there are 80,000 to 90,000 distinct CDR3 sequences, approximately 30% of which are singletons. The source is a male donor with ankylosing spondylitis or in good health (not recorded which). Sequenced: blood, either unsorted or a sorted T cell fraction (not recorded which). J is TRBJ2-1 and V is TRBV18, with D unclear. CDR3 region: CASSPTRDEQFF. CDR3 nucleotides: TGTGCCAGCTCACCAACTCGCGATGAGCAGTTCTTC. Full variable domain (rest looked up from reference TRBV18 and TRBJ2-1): NAGVMQNPRHLVRRRGQEARLRCSPMKGHSHVYWYRQLPEEGLKFMVYLQKENIIDESGMPKERFSAEFPKEGPSILRIQQVVRGDSAAYFCASSPTRDEQFFGPGTRLTVL.